The 26 T cell receptor beta chains listed next were all sequenced from one sample in a study of cytomegalovirus exposure and HLA in healthy donors. Researchers ran the PCR with 60 Vbeta and 13 Jbeta primers. Data came from immunoSEQ multiplex PCR; TCRdb stores just in-frame clones and leaves some out. This sample has under 150,000 clones; 75% to 85% occur once, and the top ten carry 0.9% to 1.2%. The sequenced sample consisted of PBMCs. These receptors came from a male donor in good health and CMV-seronegative.

The chain couples TRBV5-4 to TRBJ2-1, with TRBD2 matching over 13 bases. The CDR3 totals 17 residues. With 3 bases clipped from V and 6 bases from J, the junction kept 9 bases outside the gene matches. CDR1 SGHNT and CDR2 YYREEE come from the germline V gene (reference sequence). DNA of the CDR3: TGTGCCAGCAGCTCTTCCCCACTAGCGGGGGGGATCAATGAGCAGTTCTTC. Residues: CASSSSPLAGGINEQFF.

This clone was counted a few times. The V and J genes are TRBV6-1 and TRBJ2-7; 7 bases match TRBD2. The CDR3 consists of 14 residues. After removal of 8 bases from V and 6 bases from J, the junction contained 13 bases not matched to a gene. CDR1 is MNHNS and CDR2 is SASEGT in the germline V gene. The CDR3 DNA is TGTGCCAGCCTCAAAAGGGAGGGATTGATCGAGCAGTACTTC. Translating gives CASLKREGLIEQYF.

A few counts support this clone. The rearrangement joins TRBV29-1 to TRBJ1-1; no clear D gene. The length of the CDR3 is 12 residues. Trimming shortened V by 6 bases and J by 0 bases, and 8 bases separated the two germline ends. The germline V gene has CDR1 SQVTM and CDR2 ANQGSEA. The CDR3 DNA sequence: TGCAGCGTGCACATGTTGAACACTGAAGCTTTCTTT. Protein: CSVHMLNTEAFF. Variable domain in full (rest from reference TRBV29-1 and TRBJ1-1): SAVISQKPSRDICQRGTSLTIQCQVDSQVTMMFWYRQQPGQSLTLIATANQGSEATYESGFVIDKFPISRPNLTFSTLTVSNMSPEDSSIYLCSVHMLNTEAFFGQGTRLTVV.

This clone was found a few times. This chain uses TRBV6-5 with TRBJ2-7; unclear D gene. In germline, CDR1 is MNHEY, CDR2 SVGAGI. With 3 bases removed from V and 0 bases from J, the gap between germline ends came to 9 bases. The CDR3 spans 14 residues. The CDR3 sequence: CASSYRESSYEQYF. The CDR3 bases are TGTGCCAGCAGTTATCGAGAGAGCTCCTACGAGCAGTACTTC.

The V and J genes are TRBV2 and TRBJ2-2; unclear D gene. The germline V gene encodes CDR1 SNHLY and CDR2 FYNNEI. V was clipped by 3 bases and J by 6 bases, with 14 bases between them. The CDR3 contains 15 residues. The CDR3 coding sequence is TGTGCCAGCAGTGAGGGTGTGACATACGCCGGGGAGCTGTTTTTT. Residues: CASSEGVTYAGELFF.

The CDR3 sequence: CASSEGGLATNEQFF. The CDR3 bases are TGTGCCAGCAGTGAAGGAGGACTAGCGACCAATGAGCAGTTCTTC. V usage is TRBV2 and J usage is TRBJ2-1; 9 bases fit TRBD2. This CDR3 is 15 amino acids long. The junction had 4 bases not matched to a gene; V was cut back by 1 base and J by 6 bases. Germline-derived CDR1 and CDR2 are SNHLY and FYNNEI.

The chain couples TRBV11-2 to TRBJ1-6; TRBD1 is a possible D gene (6 bases). The CDR3 contains 14 residues. V was pared by 8 bases and J by 10 bases, with 18 bases between. The germline gives CDR1 SGHAT, CDR2 FQNNGV. The CDR3 nucleotides read TGTGCCAGCCGCGATCAAGGGGGTTGGTCACCCCTCCACTTT. It codes for CASRDQGGWSPLHF.

This chain's CDR3 is CAWNGQGGRAYEQYF. The CDR3, as DNA: TGTGCCTGGAACGGACAGGGAGGCAGGGCCTACGAGCAGTACTTC. The genes are TRBV30 and TRBJ2-7, with 8 bases matching TRBD1. V gave up 4 bases and J gave up 2 bases; unmatched junction bases: 10. The CDR3 consists of 15 residues. Per germline, CDR1 GTSNPN and CDR2 SVGIG (reference sequence).

The chain employs TRBV25-1 and TRBJ2-1; tentatively, D is TRBD1 (6 bases). V was shortened by 3 bases and J by 2 bases, with 8 bases between the two germline ends. The germline V gene encodes CDR1 MGHDK and CDR2 SYGVNS. The CDR3 consists of 14 residues. CDR3 region: CASSDQGPYNEQFF. In DNA, the CDR3 is TGTGCCAGCAGTGATCAGGGGCCCTACAATGAGCAGTTCTTC.

The chain joins TRBV10-3 to TRBJ1-1; D not certain. The CDR3 length is 14 residues. V shed 11 bases and J shed 4 bases, with 20 bases lying between them. Looked up from germline, CDR1 is ENHRY and CDR2 is SYGVKD. The CDR3 spells CASQDDGIPTEAFF. CDR3 bases: TGTGCCTCTCAGGATGACGGGATACCCACTGAAGCTTTCTTT.

The rearrangement links TRBV6-5 to TRBJ1-1, with D possibly matching TRBD1 (5 bases). The CDR3 totals 14 residues. V gave up 0 bases and J gave up 3 bases, with 8 bases separating them. Germline CDR1 reads MNHEY; CDR2 reads SVGAGI. The CDR3: CASSYSEGHTEAFF. CDR3 nucleotides: TGTGCCAGCAGTTACTCGGAGGGGCACACTGAAGCTTTCTTT.

This clone has only a few counts. The chain couples TRBV6-5 to TRBJ1-5; a possible D gene is TRBD1 (5 bases). Trimming shortened V by 0 bases and J by 6 bases, and 12 bases separated the two germline ends. The CDR3 runs 15 residues. Germline V lookup: CDR1 MNHEY, CDR2 SVGAGI. The CDR3 bases are TGTGCCAGCAGTTACTCTGGAGGGGCGAGTCAGCCCCAGCATTTT. Its protein product is CASSYSGGASQPQHF.

The rearrangement uses TRBV6-6 and TRBJ2-7, with 10 bases lining up with TRBD1. The CDR3 runs to 14 residues. After removal of 5 bases from V and 2 bases from J, the junction contained 3 bases not matched to a gene. Germline lookup yields CDR1 MNHNY and CDR2 SVGAGI (reference sequence). CDR3: CASSLGQGTYEQYF. For the CDR3, the DNA is TGTGCCAGCAGTCTGGGACAGGGGACCTACGAGCAGTACTTC.

The CDR3 protein is CASSYPGQQNTEAFF. In DNA form, the CDR3 reads TGTGCCAGCAGTTACCCCGGACAGCAGAACACTGAAGCTTTCTTT. The chain links TRBV6-5 to TRBJ1-1, with D perhaps TRBD1 (6 bases). The CDR3 extends over 15 amino acids. The germline V gene has CDR1 MNHEY and CDR2 SVGAGI. The ends were cut back, 2 bases at V and 1 base at J, with 11 bases in the middle.

The J gene is TRBJ1-6, the V gene TRBV11-2; maybe TRBD1 (6 bases). V was shortened by 8 bases and J by 7 bases, with 15 bases between the two germline ends. The V gene's germline CDR1 is SGHAT and CDR2 FQNNGV. The CDR3 is 14 amino acids. The CDR3 nucleotides are TGTGCCAGCTCGGGACACTCCCTCAATTCACCCCTCCACTTT. It encodes CASSGHSLNSPLHF.

This chain joins TRBV15 and TRBJ2-2; 7 bases match TRBD1. CDR1 is LNHNV and CDR2 is YYDKDF in the germline V gene (reference sequence). V was pared by 3 bases and J by 8 bases, with 12 bases of the junction left unmatched. This CDR3 is built from 16 residues. CDR3 residues: CATSSIRRDSLGELFF. In DNA form, the CDR3 reads TGTGCCACCAGCAGCATACGCCGGGACAGTCTTGGGGAGCTGTTTTTT.

The chain uses TRBV25-1 and TRBJ1-4; 10 bases map to TRBD1. CDR1 and CDR2 from the germline V gene are MGHDK and SYGVNS. The V segment lost 0 bases and the J segment 1 base; nucleotides outside the gene matches: 5. This CDR3 region has 18 residues. The CDR3 DNA is TGTGCCAGCAGTGAATACGGACAGGGGGAAGAAACTAATGAAAAACTGTTTTTT. This encodes CASSEYGQGEETNEKLFF.

The chain couples TRBV27 to TRBJ2-7, with D possibly being TRBD2 (6 bases). Germline CDR1 reads MNHEY; CDR2 reads SMNVEV (reference sequence). Trimming took 6 bases from V and 3 from J, leaving 18 bases between them. CDR3 length: 15 amino acids. The CDR3 reads CASRRPGTGIYEQYF. In DNA, the CDR3 is TGTGCCAGCAGACGACCCGGGACTGGGATCTACGAGCAGTACTTC.

The rearrangement links TRBV29-1 to TRBJ2-1, with D perhaps matching TRBD2 (5 bases). The CDR3 is 14 amino acids. Germline CDR1 reads SQVTM; CDR2 reads ANQGSEA. Trimming stripped 4 bases from V and 5 bases from J, with 15 bases between. CDR3 residues: CSVAIRLNNNEQFF. CDR3 DNA: TGCAGCGTTGCTATCAGACTAAATAACAATGAGCAGTTCTTC.

The rearrangement joins TRBV7-2 to TRBJ2-4, with a tentative D call TRBD1 (6 bases). The V end was cut by 4 bases, the J end by 0 bases, with 7 bases between. The CDR3 runs to 14 residues. The germline gives CDR1 SGHTA, CDR2 FQGNSA. The DNA of the CDR3 is TGTGCCAGCAGCTGGGGACAAGCCAAAAACATTCAGTACTTC. Amino acids: CASSWGQAKNIQYF. The whole variable domain, remainder taken from reference TRBV7-2 and TRBJ2-4, is GAGVSQSPSNKVTEKGKDVELRCDPISGHTALYWYRQSLGQGLEFLIYFQGNSAPDKSGLPSDRFSAERTGGSVSTLTIQRTQQEDSAVYLCASSWGQAKNIQYFGAGTRLSVL.

The CDR3 region is CASSGGGPNEKLFF. For the CDR3, the DNA is TGCGCCAGCAGCGGCGGGGGGCCTAATGAAAAACTGTTTTTT. V is TRBV5-1 and J is TRBJ1-4; D perhaps matches TRBD1 (6 bases). In germline, CDR1 is SGHRS, CDR2 YFSETQ. The V end was cut by 4 bases, the J end by 3 bases, with 10 bases between. The CDR3 is 14 residues long.

This chain links TRBV18 with TRBJ2-1; D gene ambiguous. Trimming took 4 bases from V and 0 from J, leaving 10 bases between them. Germline CDR1 and CDR2: KGHSH and LQKENI. The CDR3 covers 15 residues. The CDR3, as DNA: TGTGCCAGCTCACTATTAGTCGGCTCCTACAATGAGCAGTTCTTC. Translation gives CASSLLVGSYNEQFF.

This chain links TRBV7-3 with TRBJ1-2, with D possibly TRBD1 on 5 matching bases. Germline CDR1 reads SGHTA; CDR2 reads FQGTGA. CDR3 length: 14 amino acids. Trimming pared 5 bases from V and 0 bases from J, leaving 10 bases between. CDR3 sequence (DNA): TGTGCCAGCAGCCAGGGTTTAGCTAACTATGGCTACACCTTC. It yields the protein CASSQGLANYGYTF. The variable domain in full, with the rest retrieved from reference TRBV7-3 and TRBJ1-2, is GAGVSQTPSNKVTEKGKYVELRCDPISGHTALYWYRQSLGQGPEFLIYFQGTGAADDSGLPNDRFFAVRPEGSVSTLKIQRTERGDSAVYLCASSQGLANYGYTFGSGTRLTVV.

V is TRBV4-1 and J is TRBJ2-3; D is ambiguous. The CDR3 loop spans 13 amino acids. Germline V lookup: CDR1 MGHRA, CDR2 YSYEKL. The ends were cut back, 1 base at V and 4 bases at J, with 6 bases in the middle. The CDR3 DNA follows: TGCGCCAGCAGCCAAGCCCAGGCAGATACGCAGTATTTT. Translated: CASSQAQADTQYF.

V and J are TRBV4-1 and TRBJ1-6; D is unresolved. The CDR3 runs 15 residues. V was shortened by 0 bases and J by 1 base, with 4 bases between the two germline ends. Germline CDR1 is MGHRA and CDR2 is YSYEKL. CDR3 region: CASSQDLSYNSPLHF. In nucleotides, the CDR3 is TGCGCCAGCAGCCAAGATCTGTCCTATAATTCACCCCTCCACTTT.

The rearrangement links TRBV30 to TRBJ2-7, with D maybe TRBD2 (6 bases). Germline V CDR1 and CDR2: GTSNPN, SVGIG (reference sequence). This CDR3 spans 13 amino acids. V dropped 2 bases and J dropped 3 bases, with 11 bases sitting between them. CDR3 sequence: CAWSPQGGYEQYF. The CDR3 region has the DNA TGTGCCTGGAGTCCCCAGGGAGGCTACGAGCAGTACTTC.